One and the same sample provided the 18 T cell receptor beta chains below, sequenced in a study of a mutant IDH1 vaccine in newly diagnosed glioma. The assay was immunoSEQ multiplex PCR, and TCRdb's table has in-frame clones only and misses some. Of approximately 60,000 clones listed, roughly 77% were seen once; the top ten hold roughly 8.4%. As for time point: week 23, last vaccination. One vaccine dose held 300 ug of mutant IDH1 20-mer peptide and came with topical imiquimod. No antigens are known for them. Sample: PBMCs, taken from a glioma patient whose treatment included an IDH1 peptide vaccine. Receptors originate from a woman aged 40 to 50 with glioma. Some clones in this sample may be carry-over from other donors' samples.

V gene TRBV6-5 combines with J gene TRBJ1-1; 11 bases are a match to TRBD1. V trimming: 4 bases; J trimming: 1 base; junction bases outside the gene matches: 5. Germline CDR1 is MNHEY and CDR2 is SVGAGI. The length of the CDR3 is 16 residues. The CDR3 sequence is CASSSVDRGPNTEAFF. The DNA for the CDR3 is TGTGCCAGCAGTTCCGTGGACAGGGGGCCGAACACTGAAGCTTTCTTT.

With regard to this clone: The same CDR3 arises from other DNA sequences in this sample as well. J is TRBJ1-5 and V is TRBV29-1, with D unresolved. CDR1 and CDR2 (germline): SQVTM, ANQGSEA. CDR3 size: 12 residues. V was shortened by 5 bases and J by 4 bases, with 9 bases between the two germline ends. The CDR3 loop is CSVSGVNQPQHF. The CDR3 bases are TGCAGCGTTTCCGGGGTTAATCAGCCCCAGCATTTT.

The CDR3 coding sequence is TGCGCCAGCAGCTTCAGAGGGGGGGGCTACACAGATACGCAGTATTTT. This gives the protein CASSFRGGGYTDTQYF. V is TRBV5-1 and J is TRBJ2-3; the D gene is possibly TRBD2 (7 bases). Trimming took 2 bases from V and 2 from J, leaving 15 bases between them. Germline lookup yields CDR1 SGHRS and CDR2 YFSETQ. This CDR3 comprises 16 residues. Looking up the rest from reference TRBV5-1 and TRBJ2-3 gives the full variable domain: KAGVTQTPRYLIKTRGQQVTLSCSPISGHRSVSWYQQTPGQGLQFLFEYFSETQRNKGNFPGRFSGRQFSNSRSEMNVSTLELGDSALYLCASSFRGGGYTDTQYFGPGTRLTVL.

The V and J genes are TRBV9 and TRBJ2-3, with 13 bases fitting TRBD2. Germline CDR1 is SGDLS and CDR2 is YYNGEE. V shed 4 bases, J shed 4 bases, and the junction held 0 bases outside the gene matches. CDR3 length equals 14 residues. The CDR3 spells CASSTSGRADTQYF. The CDR3 region has the DNA TGTGCCAGCAGCACTAGCGGGAGGGCAGATACGCAGTATTTT.

CDR3 sequence: CASSHGQGYREKLFF. The CDR3 nucleotides are TGCGCCAGCAGCCACGGACAGGGGTATCGTGAAAAACTGTTTTTT. The gene calls are TRBV4-1 and TRBJ1-4, with 9 bases aligning to TRBD1. Germline loops: CDR1 MGHRA, CDR2 YSYEKL. J was trimmed by 7 bases and V by 3 bases; bases with no gene match: 6. CDR3 length: 15 residues.

The rearrangement links TRBV30 to TRBJ1-5, with D unclear. Trimming pared 8 bases from V and 4 bases from J, leaving 18 bases between. The CDR3 runs 14 residues. Germline CDR1 GTSNPN, CDR2 SVGIG (reference sequence). CDR3 loop: CAGRRAGGNQPQHF. Here the CDR3 DNA reads TGTGCCGGAAGGAGGGCAGGCGGTAATCAGCCCCAGCATTTT. The full variable domain, with the rest looked up from reference TRBV30 and TRBJ1-5, is SQTIHQWPATLVQPVGSPLSLECTVEGTSNPNLYWYRQAAGRGLQLLFYSVGIGQISSEVPQNLSASRPQDRQFILSSKKLLLSDSGFYLCAGRRAGGNQPQHFGDGTRLSIL.

The chain joins TRBV10-1 to TRBJ1-5; D may be TRBD1 (6 bases). Germline-derived CDR1 and CDR2 are WNHNN and SYGVQD (reference sequence). This CDR3 has 17 amino acids. Trimming stripped 6 bases from V and 6 bases from J, with 24 bases between. The CDR3 DNA reads as TGCGCCAGCAGGGCCCCCTGGTTCGGCAAGGGGGGTCAGCCCCAGCATTTT. This encodes CASRAPWFGKGGQPQHF.

The rearrangement joins TRBV2 to TRBJ2-7, with no clear D. Per germline, CDR1 SNHLY and CDR2 FYNNEI. The CDR3 is 14 amino acids. Trimming took 1 base from V and 0 from J, leaving 7 bases between them. In DNA, the CDR3 is TGTGCCAGCAGTGAAGACTTAGACTCCTACGAGCAGTACTTC. Amino acids: CASSEDLDSYEQYF.

V and J are TRBV29-1 and TRBJ1-1; 7 positions match TRBD1. V lost 7 bases to trimming and J lost 3 bases; unmatched junction nucleotides: 8. CDR1 SQVTM and CDR2 ANQGSEA come from the germline V gene. This CDR3 region has 13 residues. Written as DNA, the CDR3 is TGCAGCGCCTCCGACAGGGCGGACACTGAAGCTTTCTTT. Translated, it gives CSASDRADTEAFF.

This clone was picked up one time. This CDR3 reads CASSPMQGLLGTEAFF. As DNA, the CDR3 is TGTGCCAGCTCACCTATGCAGGGACTTTTGGGGACTGAAGCTTTCTTT. The chain uses TRBV18 and TRBJ1-1; a weak D match, TRBD1 (5 bases). V lost 3 bases to trimming and J lost 5 bases, with 19 bases between them. Germline assignment: CDR1 KGHSH and CDR2 LQKENI. The CDR3 loop spans 16 amino acids.

This clone was seen more than once but under ten times. The V gene is TRBV5-6, the J gene TRBJ1-1; D ambiguous. V lost 4 bases and J lost 5, with 12 bases in between. The CDR3 contains 13 residues. Germline-derived CDR1 and CDR2 are SGHDT and YYEEEE. The CDR3 sequence is CASSPWGETEAFF. Here the CDR3 DNA reads TGTGCCAGCAGCCCCTGGGGAGAAACTGAAGCTTTCTTT.

The rearrangement joins TRBV14 to TRBJ1-1; 7 bases map to TRBD1. Per the germline V gene, CDR1 is SGHDN and CDR2 is FVKESK. The length of the CDR3 is 14 residues. J was trimmed by 4 bases and V by 2 bases; bases with no gene match: 4. Written as DNA, the CDR3 is TGTGCCAGCAGCCAAAGAGACAGGGTCACTGAAGCTTTCTTT. Translating gives CASSQRDRVTEAFF.

The V gene is TRBV19, the J gene TRBJ2-2, with 7 bases that match TRBD2. The V segment lost 5 bases and the J segment 5 bases; nucleotides outside the gene matches: 8. Germline CDR1 is LNHDA and CDR2 is SQIVND (reference sequence). The CDR3 is 15 residues long. For the CDR3, the DNA is TGTGCCAGTAGTCACCTAGCGGAAGGGACCGGGGAGCTGTTTTTT. As protein: CASSHLAEGTGELFF.

The gene calls are TRBV30 and TRBJ1-2; no reliable D call. The germline CDR1 and CDR2 sequences are GTSNPN and SVGIG (reference sequence). Trimming stripped 1 base from V and 8 bases from J, with 5 bases between. This CDR3 has 10 amino acids. CDR3 region: CAWSGEGYTF. The CDR3 coding sequence is TGTGCCTGGAGTGGGGAAGGCTACACCTTC.

The gene calls are TRBV29-1 and TRBJ1-2, with 10 bases matching TRBD1. The CDR3 runs to 13 residues. V shed 4 bases and J 4 bases; nucleotides not matched to a gene: 3. CDR1 and CDR2 from the germline V gene are SQVTM and ANQGSEA. The CDR3 nucleotides are TGCAGCGTTGGGACAGGGGGAACCTATGGCTACACCTTC. This codes for CSVGTGGTYGYTF.

The genes are TRBV7-6 and TRBJ2-7; D remains unclear. CDR1 is SGHVS, CDR2 FNYEAQ, per germline. V was shortened by 1 base and J by 4 bases, with 8 bases between the two germline ends. CDR3 length equals 13 residues. The DNA for the CDR3 is TGTGCCAGCAGCTTAGGAGGTTGGTACGAGCAGTACTTC. This codes for CASSLGGWYEQYF.

This clone appeared a few times. The V and J genes are TRBV5-1 and TRBJ1-2, with 9 bases aligning to TRBD1. CDR1 SGHRS and CDR2 YFSETQ come from the germline V gene. V was clipped by 4 bases and J by 5 bases; unmatched bases: 12. This CDR3 is built from 16 residues. The CDR3 reads CASSRGTGTGLYGYTF. CDR3 bases: TGCGCCAGCAGCAGGGGAACCGGGACAGGGCTGTATGGCTACACCTTC.

The genes are TRBV5-6 and TRBJ1-1; a possible D gene is TRBD1 (6 bases). In germline, CDR1 is SGHDT, CDR2 YYEEEE. CDR3 length equals 15 residues. V was cut by 1 base and J by 3 bases, with 13 bases left in between. The CDR3 loop is CASSLYVGADTEAFF. CDR3 in DNA: TGTGCCAGCAGCTTGTATGTGGGGGCTGACACTGAAGCTTTCTTT.